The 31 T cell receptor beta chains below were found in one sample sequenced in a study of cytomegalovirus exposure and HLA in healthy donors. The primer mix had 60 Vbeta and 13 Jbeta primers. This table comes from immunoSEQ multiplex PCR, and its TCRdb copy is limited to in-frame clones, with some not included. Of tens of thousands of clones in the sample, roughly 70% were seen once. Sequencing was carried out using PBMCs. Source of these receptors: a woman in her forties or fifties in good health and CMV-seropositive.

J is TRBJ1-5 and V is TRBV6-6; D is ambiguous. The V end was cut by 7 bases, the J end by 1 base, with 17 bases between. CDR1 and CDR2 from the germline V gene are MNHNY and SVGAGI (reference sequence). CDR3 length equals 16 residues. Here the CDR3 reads CASTPKEGRSNQPQHF. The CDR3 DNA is TGTGCCAGCACTCCTAAGGAGGGTAGGAGCAATCAGCCCCAGCATTTT.

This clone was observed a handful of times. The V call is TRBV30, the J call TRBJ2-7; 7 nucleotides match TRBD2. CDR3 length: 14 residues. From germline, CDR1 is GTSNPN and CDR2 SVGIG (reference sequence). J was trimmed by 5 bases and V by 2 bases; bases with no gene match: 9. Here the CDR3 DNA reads TGTGCCTGGAGTATCAAGCGGGATCTTAACGAGCAGTACTTC. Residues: CAWSIKRDLNEQYF. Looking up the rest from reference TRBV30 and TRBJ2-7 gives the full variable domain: SQTIHQWPATLVQPVGSPLSLECTVEGTSNPNLYWYRQAAGRGLQLLFYSVGIGQISSEVPQNLSASRPQDRQFILSSKKLLLSDSGFYLCAWSIKRDLNEQYFGPGTRLTVT.

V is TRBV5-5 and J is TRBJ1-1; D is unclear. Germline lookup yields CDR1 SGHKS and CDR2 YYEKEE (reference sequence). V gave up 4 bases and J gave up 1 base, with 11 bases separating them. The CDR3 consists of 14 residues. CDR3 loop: CASSPYQSNTEAFF. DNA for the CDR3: TGTGCCAGCAGCCCCTACCAATCGAACACTGAAGCTTTCTTT.

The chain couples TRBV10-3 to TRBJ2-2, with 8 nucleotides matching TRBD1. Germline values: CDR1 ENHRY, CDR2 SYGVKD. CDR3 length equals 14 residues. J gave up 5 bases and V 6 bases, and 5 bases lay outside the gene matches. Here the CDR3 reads CAIRGTGQTGELFF. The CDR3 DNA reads TGTGCCATCAGGGGGACAGGTCAAACCGGGGAGCTGTTTTTT.

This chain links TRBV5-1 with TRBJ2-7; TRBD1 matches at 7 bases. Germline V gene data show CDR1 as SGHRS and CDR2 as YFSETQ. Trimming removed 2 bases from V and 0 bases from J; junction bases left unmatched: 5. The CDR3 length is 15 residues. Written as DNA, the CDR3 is TGCGCCAGCAGCTTCGGACAGGTTAACTCCTACGAGCAGTACTTC. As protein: CASSFGQVNSYEQYF.

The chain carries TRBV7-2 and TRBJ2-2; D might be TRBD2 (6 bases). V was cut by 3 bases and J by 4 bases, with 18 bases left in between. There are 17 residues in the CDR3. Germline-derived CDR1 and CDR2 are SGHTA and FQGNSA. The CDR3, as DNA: TGTGCCAGCAGCTTCAACCCCGGGGGACCGAGCACCGGGGAGCTGTTTTTT. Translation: CASSFNPGGPSTGELFF.

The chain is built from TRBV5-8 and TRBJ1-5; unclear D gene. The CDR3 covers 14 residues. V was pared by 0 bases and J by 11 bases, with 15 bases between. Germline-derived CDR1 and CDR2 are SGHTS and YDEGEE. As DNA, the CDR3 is TGTGCCAGCAGCTTGGCGCCAAGCCGTGGAGCCCAGCATTTT. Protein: CASSLAPSRGAQHF.

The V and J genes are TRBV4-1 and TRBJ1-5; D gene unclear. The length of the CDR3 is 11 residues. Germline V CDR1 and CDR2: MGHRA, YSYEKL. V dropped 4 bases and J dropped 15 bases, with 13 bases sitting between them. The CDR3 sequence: CASSPDVRVHF. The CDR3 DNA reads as TGCGCCAGCAGCCCAGACGTAAGAGTGCATTTT.

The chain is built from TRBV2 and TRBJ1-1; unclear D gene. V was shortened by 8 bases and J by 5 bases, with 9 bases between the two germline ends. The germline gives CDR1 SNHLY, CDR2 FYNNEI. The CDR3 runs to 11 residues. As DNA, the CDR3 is TGTGCCAGCGGGCAGCTAACTGAAGCTTTCTTT. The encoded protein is CASGQLTEAFF.

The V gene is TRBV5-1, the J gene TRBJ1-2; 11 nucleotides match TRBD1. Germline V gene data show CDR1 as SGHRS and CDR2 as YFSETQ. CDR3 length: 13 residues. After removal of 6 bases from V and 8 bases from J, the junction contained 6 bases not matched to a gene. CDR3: CASTGQGAWGYTF. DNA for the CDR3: TGCGCCAGCACCGGACAGGGGGCTTGGGGCTACACCTTC.

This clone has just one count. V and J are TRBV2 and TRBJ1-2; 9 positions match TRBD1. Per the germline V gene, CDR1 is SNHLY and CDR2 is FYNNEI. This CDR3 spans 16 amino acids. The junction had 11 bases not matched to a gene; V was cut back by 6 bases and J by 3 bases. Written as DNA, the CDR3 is TGTGCCAGCAGACGAACAGGGGGCCCGGCGGACTATGGCTACACCTTC. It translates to CASRRTGGPADYGYTF.

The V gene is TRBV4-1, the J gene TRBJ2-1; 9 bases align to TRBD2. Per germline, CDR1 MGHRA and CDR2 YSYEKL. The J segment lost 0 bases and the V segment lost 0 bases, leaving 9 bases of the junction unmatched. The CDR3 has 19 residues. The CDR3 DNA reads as TGCGCCAGCAGCCAAGATCCGACTAGCGGTGTCAGCTCCTACAATGAGCAGTTCTTC. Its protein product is CASSQDPTSGVSSYNEQFF.

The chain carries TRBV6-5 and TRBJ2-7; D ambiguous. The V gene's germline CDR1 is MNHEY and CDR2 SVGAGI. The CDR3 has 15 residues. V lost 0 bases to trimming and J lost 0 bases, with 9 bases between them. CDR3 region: CASSYSNTVSYEQYF. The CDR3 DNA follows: TGTGCCAGCAGTTACTCGAACACCGTCTCCTACGAGCAGTACTTC.

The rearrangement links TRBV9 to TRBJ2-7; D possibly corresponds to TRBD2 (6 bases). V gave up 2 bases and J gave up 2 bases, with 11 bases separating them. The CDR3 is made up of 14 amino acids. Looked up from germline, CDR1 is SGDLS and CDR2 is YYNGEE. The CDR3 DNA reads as TGTGCCAGCAGCGTCGGGGAGGAGACCTACGAGCAGTACTTC. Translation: CASSVGEETYEQYF.

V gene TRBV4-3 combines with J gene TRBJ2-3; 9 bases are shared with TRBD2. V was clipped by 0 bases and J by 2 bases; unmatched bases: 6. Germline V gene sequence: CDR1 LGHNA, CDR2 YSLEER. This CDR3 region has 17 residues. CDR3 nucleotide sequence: TGCGCCAGCAGCCAAGATACTTTAGCGGGAGCCACAGATACGCAGTATTTT. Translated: CASSQDTLAGATDTQYF.

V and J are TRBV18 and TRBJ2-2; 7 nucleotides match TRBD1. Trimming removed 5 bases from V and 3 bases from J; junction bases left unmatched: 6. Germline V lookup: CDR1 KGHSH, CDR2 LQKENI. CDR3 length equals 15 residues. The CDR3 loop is CASSTRQGDTGELFF. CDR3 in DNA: TGTGCCAGCTCAACTCGACAGGGCGACACCGGGGAGCTGTTTTTT.

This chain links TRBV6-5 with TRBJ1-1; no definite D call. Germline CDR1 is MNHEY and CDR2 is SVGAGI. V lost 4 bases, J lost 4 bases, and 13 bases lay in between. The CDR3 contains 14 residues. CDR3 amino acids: CASSSSAVVTEAFF. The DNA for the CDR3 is TGTGCCAGCAGTTCCTCCGCTGTAGTCACTGAAGCTTTCTTT.

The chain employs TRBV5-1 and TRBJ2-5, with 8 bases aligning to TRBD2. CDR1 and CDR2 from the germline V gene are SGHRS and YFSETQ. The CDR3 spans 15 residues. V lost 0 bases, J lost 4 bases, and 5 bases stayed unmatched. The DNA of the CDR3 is TGCGCCAGCAGCTTGGTAGCGGGGATGCGAGAGACCCAGTACTTC. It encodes CASSLVAGMRETQYF.

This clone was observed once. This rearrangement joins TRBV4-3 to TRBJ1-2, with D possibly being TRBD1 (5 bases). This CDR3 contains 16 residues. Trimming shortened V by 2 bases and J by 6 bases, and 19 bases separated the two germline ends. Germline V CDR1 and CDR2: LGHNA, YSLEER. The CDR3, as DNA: TGCGCCAGCAGCCAAACGGGAGGGACGGAGCCCGATGGCTACACCTTC. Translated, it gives CASSQTGGTEPDGYTF.

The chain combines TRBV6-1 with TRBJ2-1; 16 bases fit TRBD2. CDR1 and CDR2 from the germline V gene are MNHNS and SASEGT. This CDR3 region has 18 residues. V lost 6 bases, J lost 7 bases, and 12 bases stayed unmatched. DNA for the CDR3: TGTGCCAGCAGCGAAATGGGACTAGCGGGGGGGTCTTGGAATGAGCAGTTCTTC. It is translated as CASSEMGLAGGSWNEQFF.

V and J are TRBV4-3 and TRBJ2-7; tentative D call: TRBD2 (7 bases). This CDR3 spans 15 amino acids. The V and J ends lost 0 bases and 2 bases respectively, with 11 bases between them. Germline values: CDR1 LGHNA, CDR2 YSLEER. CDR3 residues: CASSQDGGATYEQYF. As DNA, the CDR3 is TGCGCCAGCAGCCAAGATGGGGGGGCTACCTACGAGCAGTACTTC.

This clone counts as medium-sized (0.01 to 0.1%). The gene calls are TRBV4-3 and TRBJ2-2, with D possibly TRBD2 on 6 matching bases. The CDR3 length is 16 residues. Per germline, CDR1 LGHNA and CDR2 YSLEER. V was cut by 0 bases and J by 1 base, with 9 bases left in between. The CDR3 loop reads CASSQDASVNTGELFF. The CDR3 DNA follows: TGCGCCAGCAGCCAAGATGCTAGCGTGAACACCGGGGAGCTGTTTTTT.

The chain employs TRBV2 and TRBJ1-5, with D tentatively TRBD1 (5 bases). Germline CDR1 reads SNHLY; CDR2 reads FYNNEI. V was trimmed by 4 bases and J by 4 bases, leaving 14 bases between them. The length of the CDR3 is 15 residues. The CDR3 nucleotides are TGTGCCAGCAGTGCGGGGGGACCTTTTAATCAGCCCCAGCATTTT. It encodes CASSAGGPFNQPQHF.

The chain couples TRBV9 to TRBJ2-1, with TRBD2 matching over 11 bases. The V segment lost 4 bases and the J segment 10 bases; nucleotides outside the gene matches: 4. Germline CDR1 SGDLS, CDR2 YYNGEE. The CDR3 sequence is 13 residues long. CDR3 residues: CASSSGLAGEQFF. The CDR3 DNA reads TGTGCCAGCAGCTCCGGACTAGCGGGCGAGCAGTTCTTC.

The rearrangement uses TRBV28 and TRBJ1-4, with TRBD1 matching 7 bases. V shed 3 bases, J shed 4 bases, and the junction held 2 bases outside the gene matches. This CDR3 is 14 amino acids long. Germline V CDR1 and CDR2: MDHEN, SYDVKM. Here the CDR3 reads CASSLTGSNEKLFF. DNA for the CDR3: TGTGCCAGCAGTTTGACAGGGAGTAATGAAAAACTGTTTTTT.

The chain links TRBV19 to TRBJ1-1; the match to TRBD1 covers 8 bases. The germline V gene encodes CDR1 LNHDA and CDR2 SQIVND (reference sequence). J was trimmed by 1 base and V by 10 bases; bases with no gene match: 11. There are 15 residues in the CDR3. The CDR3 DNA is TGTGCCAATGACAGGGGCCGCGTCCCGAACACTGAAGCTTTCTTT. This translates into CANDRGRVPNTEAFF.

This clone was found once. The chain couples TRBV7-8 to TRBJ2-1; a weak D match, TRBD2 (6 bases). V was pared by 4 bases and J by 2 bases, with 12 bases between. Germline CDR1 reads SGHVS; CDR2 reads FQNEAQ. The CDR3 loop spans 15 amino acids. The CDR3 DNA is TGTGCCAGCAGCTCTAGCGCGCTGGCCTACAATGAGCAGTTCTTC. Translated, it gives CASSSSALAYNEQFF.

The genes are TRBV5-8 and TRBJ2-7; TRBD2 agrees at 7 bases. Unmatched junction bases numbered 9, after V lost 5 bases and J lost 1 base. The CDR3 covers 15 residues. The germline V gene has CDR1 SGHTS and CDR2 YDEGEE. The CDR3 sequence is CASRTRDYLSYEQYF. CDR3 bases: TGTGCCAGCAGGACCCGGGACTACCTATCCTACGAGCAGTACTTC.

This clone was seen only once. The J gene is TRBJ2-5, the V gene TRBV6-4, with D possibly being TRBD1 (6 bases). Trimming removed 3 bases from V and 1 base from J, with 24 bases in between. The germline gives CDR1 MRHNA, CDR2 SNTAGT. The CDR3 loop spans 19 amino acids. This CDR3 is CASSDPFFQGPDLQETQYF. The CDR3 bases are TGTGCCAGCAGTGATCCCTTCTTCCAGGGGCCCGACCTCCAAGAGACCCAGTACTTC.

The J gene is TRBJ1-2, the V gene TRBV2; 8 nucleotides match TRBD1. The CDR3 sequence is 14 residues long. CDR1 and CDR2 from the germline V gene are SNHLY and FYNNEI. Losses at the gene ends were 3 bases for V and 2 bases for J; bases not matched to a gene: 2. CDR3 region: CASSDRQGNYGYTF. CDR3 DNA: TGTGCCAGCAGTGACCGACAGGGGAACTATGGCTACACCTTC.

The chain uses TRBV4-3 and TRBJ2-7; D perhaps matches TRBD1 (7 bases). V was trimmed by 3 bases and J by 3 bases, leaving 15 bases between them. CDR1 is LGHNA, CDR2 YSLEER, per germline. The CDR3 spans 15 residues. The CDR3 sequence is CASSQDRWGDYEQYF. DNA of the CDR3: TGCGCCAGCAGCCAGGACAGGTGGGGGGACTACGAGCAGTACTTC.